This T cell receptor (beta chain) originates from a study of CD8+CD57+ T cells in acquired aplastic anemia. Germline V gene sequence: CDR1 ENHRY, CDR2 SYGVKD. Trimming cost V 2 bases and J 8 bases, with 9 bases left between them. This CDR3 region has 12 residues. Genomic DNA constituted the template upon which TCR beta VDJ and CDR3 profiling was performed. MiXCR, run by TCRdb on the reads, gives a single entry per CDR3 protein. The table shows 200,000 to 250,000 distinct CDR3 sequences, with approximately 35% occurring only once. This clonotype was obtained from a human donor in good health, serving as a control. Source material: sorted CD4+, CD8+, or CD8+CD57+ T cells (not recorded which) from PBMCs. The gene calls are TRBV10-3 and TRBJ1-2, with unresolved D. CDR3 sequence (DNA): TGTGCCATCAGTGAGGTTGCCGGAGGCTACACCTTC. It translates to CAISEVAGGYTF.